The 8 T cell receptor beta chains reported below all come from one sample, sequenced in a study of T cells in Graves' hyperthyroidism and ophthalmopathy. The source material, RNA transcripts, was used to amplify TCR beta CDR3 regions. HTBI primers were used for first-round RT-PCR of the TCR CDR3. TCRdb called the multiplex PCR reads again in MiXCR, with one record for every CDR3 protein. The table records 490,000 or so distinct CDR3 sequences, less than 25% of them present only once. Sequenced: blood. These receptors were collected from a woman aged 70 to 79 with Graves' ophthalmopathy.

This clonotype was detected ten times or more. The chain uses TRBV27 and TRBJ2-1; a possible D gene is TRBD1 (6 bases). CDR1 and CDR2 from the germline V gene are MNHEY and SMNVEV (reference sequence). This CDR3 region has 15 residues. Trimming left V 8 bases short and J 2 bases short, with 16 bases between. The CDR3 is CASRTGLRAYNEQFF. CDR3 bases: TGTGCCAGCCGCACAGGGCTCAGGGCCTACAATGAGCAGTTCTTC.

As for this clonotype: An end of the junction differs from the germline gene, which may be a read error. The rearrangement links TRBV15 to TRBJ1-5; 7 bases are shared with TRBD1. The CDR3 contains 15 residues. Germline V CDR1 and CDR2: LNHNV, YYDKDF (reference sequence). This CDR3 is CATGRETGVDQPQHF. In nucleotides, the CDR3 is TGTGCCACCGGCAGAGAAACAGGGGTGGATCAGCCCCAGCATTTT.

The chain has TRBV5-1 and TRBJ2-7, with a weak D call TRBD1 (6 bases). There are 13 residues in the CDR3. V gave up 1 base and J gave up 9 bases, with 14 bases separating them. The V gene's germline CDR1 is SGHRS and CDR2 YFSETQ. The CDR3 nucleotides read TGCGCCAGCAGCTTGAATACAGGGCGTGGGCAGTACTTC. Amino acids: CASSLNTGRGQYF.

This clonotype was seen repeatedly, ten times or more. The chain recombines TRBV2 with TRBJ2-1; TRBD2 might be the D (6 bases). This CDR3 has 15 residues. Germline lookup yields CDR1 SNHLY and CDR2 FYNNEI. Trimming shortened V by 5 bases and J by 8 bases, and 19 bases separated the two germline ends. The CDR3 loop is CASSQLWTRRDEQFF. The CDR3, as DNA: TGTGCCAGCAGTCAACTCTGGACGAGGAGGGATGAGCAGTTCTTC.

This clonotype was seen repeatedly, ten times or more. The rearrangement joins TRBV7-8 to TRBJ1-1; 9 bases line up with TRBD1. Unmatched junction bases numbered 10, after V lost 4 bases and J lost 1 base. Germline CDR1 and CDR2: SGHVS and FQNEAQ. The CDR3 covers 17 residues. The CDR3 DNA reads TGTGCCAGCAGCTCAGTCCCGGGACAGGGTCCGAACACTGAAGCTTTCTTT. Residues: CASSSVPGQGPNTEAFF.

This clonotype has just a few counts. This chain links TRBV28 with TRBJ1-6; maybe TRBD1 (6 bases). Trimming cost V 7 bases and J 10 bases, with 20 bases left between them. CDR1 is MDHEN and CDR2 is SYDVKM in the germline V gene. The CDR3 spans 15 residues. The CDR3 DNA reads TGTGCCAGCACTTCGATAGGGGGGGCAGGGTCACCCCTCCACTTT. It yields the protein CASTSIGGAGSPLHF.

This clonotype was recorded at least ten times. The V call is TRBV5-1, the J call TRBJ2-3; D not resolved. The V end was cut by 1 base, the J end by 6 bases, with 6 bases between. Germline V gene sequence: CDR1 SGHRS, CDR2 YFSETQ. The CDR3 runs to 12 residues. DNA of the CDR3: TGCGCCAGCAGCTTGTTTGTCGATACGCAGTATTTT. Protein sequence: CASSLFVDTQYF.

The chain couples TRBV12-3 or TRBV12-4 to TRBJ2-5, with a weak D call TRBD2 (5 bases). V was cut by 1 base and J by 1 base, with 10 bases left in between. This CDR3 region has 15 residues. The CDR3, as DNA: TGTGCCAGCAGTTTAGGGACTGGATCCCAAGAGACCCAGTACTTC. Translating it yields CASSLGTGSQETQYF.